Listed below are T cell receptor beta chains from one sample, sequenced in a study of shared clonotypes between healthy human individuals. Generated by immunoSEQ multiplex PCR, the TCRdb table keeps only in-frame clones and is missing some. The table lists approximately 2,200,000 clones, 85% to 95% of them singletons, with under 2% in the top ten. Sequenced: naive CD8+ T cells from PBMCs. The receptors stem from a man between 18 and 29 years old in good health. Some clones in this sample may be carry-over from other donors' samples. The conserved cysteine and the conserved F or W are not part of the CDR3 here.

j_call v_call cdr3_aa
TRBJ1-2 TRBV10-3 AISDGTTGYGYT
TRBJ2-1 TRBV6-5 ASSYEIAGVNEQF
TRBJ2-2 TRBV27 ATQTGSGELF
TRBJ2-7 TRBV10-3 AIKDLELQEQY
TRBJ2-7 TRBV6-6 ASSPTFLYEQY
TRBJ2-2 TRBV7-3 ASSATNTGELF
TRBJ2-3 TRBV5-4 ASSLEPRGAETTDTQY
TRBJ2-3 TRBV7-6 ASSTRLAPDTQY
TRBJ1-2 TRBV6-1 ASMPIGTVYGYT
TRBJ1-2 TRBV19 ASSFRGTNYGYT
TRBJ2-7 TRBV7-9 ASSLTLAGGYEQY
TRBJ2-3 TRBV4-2 ASSPLIGGRSPDTQY
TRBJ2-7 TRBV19 ASRLAGSYEQY
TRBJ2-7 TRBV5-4 ASSFAGEVYEQY
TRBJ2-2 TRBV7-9 ASSLAGNPGELF
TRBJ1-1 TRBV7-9 ASSPVEVAF
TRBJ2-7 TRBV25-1 ASSEWGGDYEQY
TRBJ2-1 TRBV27 ASTLGGSSYNEQF
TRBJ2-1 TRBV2 ATGLAGDEQF
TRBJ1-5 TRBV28 ASRDRLNQPQH